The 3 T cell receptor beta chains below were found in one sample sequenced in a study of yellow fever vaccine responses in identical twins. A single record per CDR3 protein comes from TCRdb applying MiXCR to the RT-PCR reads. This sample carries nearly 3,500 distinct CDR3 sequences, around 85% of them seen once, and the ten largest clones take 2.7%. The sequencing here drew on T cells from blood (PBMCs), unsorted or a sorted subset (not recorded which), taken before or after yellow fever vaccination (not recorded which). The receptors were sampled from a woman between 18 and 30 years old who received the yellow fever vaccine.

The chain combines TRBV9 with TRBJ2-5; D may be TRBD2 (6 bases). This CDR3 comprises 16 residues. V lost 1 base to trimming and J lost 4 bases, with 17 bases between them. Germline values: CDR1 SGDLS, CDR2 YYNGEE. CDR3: CASSVPGLTGTETQYF. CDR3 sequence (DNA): TGTGCCAGCAGCGTACCGGGACTCACAGGAACAGAGACCCAGTACTTC.

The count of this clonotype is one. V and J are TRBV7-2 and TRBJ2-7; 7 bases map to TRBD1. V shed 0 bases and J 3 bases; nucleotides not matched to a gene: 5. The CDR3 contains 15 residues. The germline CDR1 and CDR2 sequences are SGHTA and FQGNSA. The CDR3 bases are TGTGCCAGCAGCTTAGCCGGGACAGAGTTCTACGAGCAGTACTTC. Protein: CASSLAGTEFYEQYF.

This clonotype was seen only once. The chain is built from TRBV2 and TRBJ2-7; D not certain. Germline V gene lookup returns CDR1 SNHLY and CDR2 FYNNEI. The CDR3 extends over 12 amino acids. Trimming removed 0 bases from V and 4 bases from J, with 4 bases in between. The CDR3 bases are TGTGCCAGCAGTGAAGCGCTATACGAGCAGTACTTC. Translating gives CASSEALYEQYF.